This T cell receptor beta chain originates from a study of CD8 T cells in Susac syndrome. For the study at large: Within the group of sequenced Susac syndrome patients, more than 5 had active disease and about 8 were in remission.

Study-wide points: The study admitted that it had a relatively small number of individuals in its TCR sequencing and HLA analysis.

A note on this clonotype: Its antigen is as yet unknown.

The CDR3 is made up of 13 amino acids. The J segment lost 2 bases and the V segment lost 8 bases, leaving 3 bases of the junction unmatched. Germline-derived CDR1 and CDR2 are LNHDA and SQIVND (reference sequence). It was with random hexamers that roughly 0.45 to 1 ug RNA was reverse transcribed. Amplification of TCR beta CDR3 spanned 54 Vbeta and 13 Jbeta via immunoSEQ multiplex PCR. MiXCR, applied by TCRdb to the immunoSEQ multiplex PCR reads, yields one record per CDR3 protein. There are some 110,000 distinct CDR3 sequences in the sample; nearly 96% occur only once, and 0.12% to 0.15% lies in the top ten.

Source material: CD4+ T cells from PBMCs. This chain uses TRBV19 with TRBJ2-3; the match to TRBD1 covers 8 bases. This TCR was recovered from a human donor with Susac syndrome. The CDR3, as DNA: TGTGCCAGTGCGACAGGGGACACAGATACGCAGTATTTT. It translates to CASATGDTDTQYF.